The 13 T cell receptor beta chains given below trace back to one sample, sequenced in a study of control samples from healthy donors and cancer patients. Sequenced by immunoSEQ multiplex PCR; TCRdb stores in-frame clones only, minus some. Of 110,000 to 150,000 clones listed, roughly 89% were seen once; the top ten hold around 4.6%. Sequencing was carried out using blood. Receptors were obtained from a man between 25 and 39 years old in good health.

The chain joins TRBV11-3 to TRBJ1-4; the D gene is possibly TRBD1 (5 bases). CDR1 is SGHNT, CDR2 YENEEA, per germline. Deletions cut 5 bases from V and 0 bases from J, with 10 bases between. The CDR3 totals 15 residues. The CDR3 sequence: CASSLDRATNEKLFF. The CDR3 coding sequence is TGTGCCAGCAGCCTCGACAGAGCAACTAATGAAAAACTGTTTTTT.

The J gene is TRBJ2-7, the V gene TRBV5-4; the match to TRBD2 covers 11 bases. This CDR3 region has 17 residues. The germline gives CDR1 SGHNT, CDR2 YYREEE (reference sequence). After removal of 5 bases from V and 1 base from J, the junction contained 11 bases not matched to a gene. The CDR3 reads CASSPGTSGRHSYEQYF. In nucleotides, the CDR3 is TGTGCCAGCAGTCCCGGGACTAGCGGCAGACATTCCTACGAGCAGTACTTC.

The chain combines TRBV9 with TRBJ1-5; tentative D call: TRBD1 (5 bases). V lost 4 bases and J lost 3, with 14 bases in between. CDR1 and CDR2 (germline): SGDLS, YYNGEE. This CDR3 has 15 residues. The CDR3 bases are TGTGCCAGCAGCCAAAAAGGACACGCCAATCAGCCCCAGCATTTT. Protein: CASSQKGHANQPQHF.

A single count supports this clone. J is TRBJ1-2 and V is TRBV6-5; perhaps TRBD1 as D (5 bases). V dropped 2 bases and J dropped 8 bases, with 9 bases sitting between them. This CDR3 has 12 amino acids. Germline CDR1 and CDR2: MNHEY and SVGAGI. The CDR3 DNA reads TGTGCCAGCAGTTACGACAGTATCGGCTACACCTTC. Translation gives CASSYDSIGYTF.

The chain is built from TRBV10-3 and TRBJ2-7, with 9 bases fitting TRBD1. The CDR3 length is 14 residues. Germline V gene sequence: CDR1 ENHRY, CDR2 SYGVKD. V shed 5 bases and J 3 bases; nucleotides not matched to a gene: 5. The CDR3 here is CAISQTGQGYEQYF. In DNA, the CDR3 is TGTGCCATCAGTCAAACGGGACAGGGCTACGAGCAGTACTTC.

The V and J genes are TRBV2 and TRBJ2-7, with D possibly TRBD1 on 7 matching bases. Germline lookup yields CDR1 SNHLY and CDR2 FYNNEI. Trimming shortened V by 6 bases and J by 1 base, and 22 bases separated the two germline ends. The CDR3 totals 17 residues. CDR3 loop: CASRNRDSFAGSYEQYF. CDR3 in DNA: TGTGCCAGCAGAAACCGGGACAGCTTCGCGGGGTCCTACGAGCAGTACTTC.

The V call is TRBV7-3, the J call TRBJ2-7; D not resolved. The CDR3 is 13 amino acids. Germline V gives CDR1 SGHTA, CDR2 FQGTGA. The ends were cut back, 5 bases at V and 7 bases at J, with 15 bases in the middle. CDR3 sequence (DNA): TGTGCCAGCAGCCCCTCCGTTTGGGGAGAGCAGTACTTC. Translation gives CASSPSVWGEQYF.

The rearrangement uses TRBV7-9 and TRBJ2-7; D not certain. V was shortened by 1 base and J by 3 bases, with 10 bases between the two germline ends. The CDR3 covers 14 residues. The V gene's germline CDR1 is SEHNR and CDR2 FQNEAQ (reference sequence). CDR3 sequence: CASSLGENHYEQYF. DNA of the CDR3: TGTGCCAGCAGCTTAGGGGAAAATCACTACGAGCAGTACTTC. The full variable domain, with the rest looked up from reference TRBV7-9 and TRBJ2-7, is DTGVSQNPRHKITKRGQNVTFRCDPISEHNRLYWYRQTLGQGPEFLTYFQNEAQLEKSRLLSDRFSAERPKGSFSTLEIQRTEQGDSAMYLCASSLGENHYEQYFGPGTRLTVT.

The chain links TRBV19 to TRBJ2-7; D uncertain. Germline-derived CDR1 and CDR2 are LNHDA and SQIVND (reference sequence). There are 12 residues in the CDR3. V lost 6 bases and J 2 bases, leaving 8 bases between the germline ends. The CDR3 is CASRRQTYEQYF. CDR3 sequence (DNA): TGTGCCAGTAGGCGACAAACCTACGAGCAGTACTTC.

CDR3: CASSTRQGAISPLHF. CDR3 bases: TGTGCCAGCAGCACAAGACAGGGCGCGATTTCACCCCTCCACTTT. V gene TRBV6-5 combines with J gene TRBJ1-6; 7 nucleotides line up with TRBD1. V dropped 6 bases and J dropped 9; count of bases not matched to a gene: 11. The CDR3 totals 15 residues. CDR1 and CDR2 from the germline V gene are MNHEY and SVGAGI.

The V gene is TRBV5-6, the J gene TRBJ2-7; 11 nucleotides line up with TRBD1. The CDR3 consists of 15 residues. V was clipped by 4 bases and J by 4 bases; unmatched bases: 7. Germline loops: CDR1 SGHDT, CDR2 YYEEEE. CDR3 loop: CASSDADRGQYEQYF. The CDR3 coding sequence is TGTGCCAGCAGCGATGCGGACAGGGGGCAATACGAGCAGTACTTC.

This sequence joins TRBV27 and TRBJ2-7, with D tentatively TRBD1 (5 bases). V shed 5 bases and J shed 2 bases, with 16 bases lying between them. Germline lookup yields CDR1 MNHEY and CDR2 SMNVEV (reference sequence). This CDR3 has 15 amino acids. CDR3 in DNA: TGTGCCAGCAGTGTAAACGCAGGGAACCCCTACGAGCAGTACTTC. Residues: CASSVNAGNPYEQYF.

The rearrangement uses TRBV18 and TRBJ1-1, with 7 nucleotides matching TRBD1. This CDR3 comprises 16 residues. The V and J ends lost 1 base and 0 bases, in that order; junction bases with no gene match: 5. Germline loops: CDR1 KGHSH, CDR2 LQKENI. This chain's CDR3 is CASSPLAGQMNTEAFF. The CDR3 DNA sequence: TGTGCCAGCTCACCACTGGCGGGACAGATGAACACTGAAGCTTTCTTT.